These T cell receptor beta chains were read from a single sample in a study of technical replicates of blood from a few donors. TCRdb keeps only in-frame clones here, not all; method: immunoSEQ multiplex PCR. The table includes some 80,000 clones, 85% to 95% detected once. Sequences were obtained from T cells isolated from PBMCs. Receptors originate from a human donor in good health. Both conserved end residues are part of each CDR3. The D gene is left open where the match is weak. Size values are once, few and many counts, or a class for expanded clones, and some rows have none.

clone size: NA; D gene: NA; V gene: TRBV2; J gene: TRBJ1-4; CDR3 length: 15; CDR3 protein: CASSEAVTDYEKLFF; CDR3 DNA: TGTGCCAGCAGTGAAGCAGTGACAGATTATGAAAAACTGTTTTTT
clone size: NA; D gene: TRBD2; V gene: TRBV11-2; J gene: TRBJ2-1; CDR3 length: 16; CDR3 protein: CASSLSLAAAQNEQFF; CDR3 DNA: TGTGCCAGCAGCTTAAGTCTAGCGGCCGCCCAAAATGAGCAGTTCTTC
clone size: NA; D gene: NA; V gene: TRBV4-1; J gene: TRBJ1-5; CDR3 length: 16; CDR3 protein: CASSQALGSSWQPQHF; CDR3 DNA: TGCGCCAGCAGCCAAGCCTTGGGGAGCAGTTGGCAGCCCCAGCATTTT
clone size: NA; D gene: TRBD2; V gene: TRBV5-1; J gene: TRBJ2-5; CDR3 length: 16; CDR3 protein: CASSLDLTSDQETQYF; CDR3 DNA: TGCGCCAGCAGCCTCGACCTCACTAGCGACCAAGAGACCCAGTACTTC
clone size: NA; D gene: NA; V gene: TRBV28; J gene: TRBJ2-7; CDR3 length: 11; CDR3 protein: CASSTQYEQYF; CDR3 DNA: TGTGCCAGCAGTACCCAGTACGAGCAGTACTTC
clone size: NA; D gene: NA; V gene: TRBV19; J gene: TRBJ2-7; CDR3 length: 13; CDR3 protein: CASSIVLSYEQYF; CDR3 DNA: TGTGCCAGTAGTATAGTTCTTTCCTACGAGCAGTACTTC
clone size: NA; D gene: TRBD1; V gene: TRBV19; J gene: TRBJ1-5; CDR3 length: 16; CDR3 protein: CASSDFQGARNQPQHF; CDR3 DNA: TGTGCCAGTAGTGACTTCCAGGGGGCTCGCAATCAGCCCCAGCATTTT
clone size: once; D gene: TRBD1; V gene: TRBV7-9; J gene: TRBJ1-1; CDR3 length: 15; CDR3 protein: CASSLRRDRNTEAFF; CDR3 DNA: TGTGCCAGCAGCTTGCGCCGGGACAGGAACACTGAAGCTTTCTTT
clone size: NA; D gene: NA; V gene: TRBV11-2; J gene: TRBJ1-2; CDR3 length: 14; CDR3 protein: CASRQTGVDYGYTF; CDR3 DNA: TGTGCCAGCAGACAAACAGGAGTAGACTATGGCTACACCTTC
clone size: NA; D gene: TRBD2; V gene: TRBV6-6; J gene: TRBJ2-5; CDR3 length: 12; CDR3 protein: CATSGGRETQYF; CDR3 DNA: TGTGCCACCTCGGGAGGGAGAGAGACCCAGTACTTC
clone size: few; D gene: TRBD2; V gene: TRBV5-1; J gene: TRBJ2-7; CDR3 length: 15; CDR3 protein: CASSLEAGVLYEQYF; CDR3 DNA: TGCGCCAGCAGCTTGGAAGCGGGAGTATTGTACGAGCAGTACTTC
clone size: few; D gene: TRBD1; V gene: TRBV19; J gene: TRBJ1-1; CDR3 length: 12; CDR3 protein: CASKEGATEAFF; CDR3 DNA: TGTGCCAGTAAGGAGGGGGCAACTGAAGCTTTCTTT
clone size: NA; D gene: TRBD2; V gene: TRBV9; J gene: TRBJ2-1; CDR3 length: 15; CDR3 protein: CASSPQTSAYNEQFF; CDR3 DNA: TGTGCCAGCAGCCCCCAGACTAGCGCATACAATGAGCAGTTCTTC
clone size: NA; D gene: NA; V gene: TRBV2; J gene: TRBJ2-1; CDR3 length: 10; CDR3 protein: CASRSGEQFF; CDR3 DNA: TGTGCCAGCAGATCGGGTGAGCAGTTCTTC
clone size: NA; D gene: TRBD1; V gene: TRBV19; J gene: TRBJ2-7; CDR3 length: 15; CDR3 protein: CASSIGTGLGYEQYF; CDR3 DNA: TGTGCCAGTAGTATTGGGACAGGGCTGGGCTACGAGCAGTACTTC
clone size: NA; D gene: NA; V gene: TRBV14; J gene: TRBJ2-7; CDR3 length: 13; CDR3 protein: CASSEIINYEQYF; CDR3 DNA: TGTGCCAGCAGCGAGATCATAAACTACGAGCAGTACTTC
clone size: NA; D gene: NA; V gene: TRBV5-6; J gene: TRBJ2-2; CDR3 length: 14; CDR3 protein: CASSLIWEAGELFF; CDR3 DNA: TGTGCCAGCAGCTTAATCTGGGAGGCCGGGGAGCTGTTTTTT
clone size: NA; D gene: NA; V gene: TRBV27; J gene: TRBJ2-1; CDR3 length: 14; CDR3 protein: CASSLRGSYNEQFF; CDR3 DNA: TGTGCCAGCAGTTTAAGGGGCTCCTACAATGAGCAGTTCTTC
clone size: NA; D gene: TRBD1; V gene: TRBV6-1; J gene: TRBJ2-7; CDR3 length: 14; CDR3 protein: CASFSGTGKYEQYF; CDR3 DNA: TGTGCCAGCTTTTCCGGGACAGGGAAGTACGAGCAGTACTTC
clone size: NA; D gene: NA; V gene: TRBV19; J gene: TRBJ2-2; CDR3 length: 14; CDR3 protein: CASSNRGKKSELFF; CDR3 DNA: TGTGCCAGTAGTAACCGGGGGAAGAAATCAGAGCTGTTTTTT
clone size: NA; D gene: TRBD1; V gene: TRBV5-5; J gene: TRBJ2-3; CDR3 length: 18; CDR3 protein: CASSLEDRGMFREVTQYF; CDR3 DNA: TGTGCCAGCAGCTTGGAGGACAGGGGGATGTTTCGAGAGGTTACGCAGTATTTT
clone size: NA; D gene: NA; V gene: TRBV6-1; J gene: TRBJ2-3; CDR3 length: 13; CDR3 protein: CASTGQTTDTQYF; CDR3 DNA: TGTGCCAGCACAGGACAGACCACAGATACGCAGTATTTT
clone size: NA; D gene: TRBD1; V gene: TRBV5-1; J gene: TRBJ2-7; CDR3 length: 14; CDR3 protein: CASSFLQGAYEQYF; CDR3 DNA: TGCGCCAGCAGCTTTTTACAGGGGGCCTACGAGCAGTACTTC
clone size: NA; D gene: TRBD2; V gene: TRBV6-4; J gene: TRBJ2-1; CDR3 length: 14; CDR3 protein: CASSFSGRAYEQFF; CDR3 DNA: TGTGCCAGCAGTTTTAGCGGGAGGGCCTATGAGCAGTTCTTC
clone size: once; D gene: TRBD2; V gene: TRBV5-4; J gene: TRBJ2-2; CDR3 length: 16; CDR3 protein: CASSLFSGRNTGELFF; CDR3 DNA: TGTGCCAGCAGCTTGTTTAGCGGGAGGAACACCGGGGAGCTGTTTTTT
clone size: NA; D gene: NA; V gene: TRBV28; J gene: TRBJ1-1; CDR3 length: 13; CDR3 protein: CASSIERNTEAFF; CDR3 DNA: TGTGCCAGCAGCATAGAGAGGAACACTGAAGCTTTCTTT
clone size: NA; D gene: NA; V gene: TRBV7-3; J gene: TRBJ2-6; CDR3 length: 16; CDR3 protein: CASSSAGSSGANVLTF; CDR3 DNA: TGTGCCAGCAGCTCGGCGGGGAGCTCTGGGGCCAACGTCCTGACTTTC
clone size: NA; D gene: TRBD2; V gene: TRBV28; J gene: TRBJ2-1; CDR3 length: 18; CDR3 protein: CASSLGTRKREAYNEQFF; CDR3 DNA: TGTGCCAGCAGTTTAGGCACCAGGAAGCGGGAAGCCTACAATGAGCAGTTCTTC
clone size: NA; D gene: TRBD1; V gene: TRBV4-2; J gene: TRBJ2-7; CDR3 length: 14; CDR3 protein: CASSLQAGQGRQYF; CDR3 DNA: TGTGCCAGCAGCCTCCAAGCGGGACAGGGTCGGCAGTACTTC
clone size: few; D gene: NA; V gene: TRBV7-9; J gene: TRBJ1-1; CDR3 length: 13; CDR3 protein: CASSLGSGTEAFF; CDR3 DNA: TGTGCCAGCAGCTTAGGATCGGGCACTGAAGCTTTCTTT
clone size: NA; D gene: TRBD1; V gene: TRBV29-1; J gene: TRBJ2-7; CDR3 length: 13; CDR3 protein: CSVPGTGGYEQYF; CDR3 DNA: TGCAGCGTCCCCGGGACAGGGGGCTACGAGCAGTACTTC
clone size: NA; D gene: NA; V gene: TRBV27; J gene: TRBJ1-1; CDR3 length: 11; CDR3 protein: CASGQNTEAFF; CDR3 DNA: TGTGCCAGCGGACAGAACACTGAAGCTTTCTTT
clone size: NA; D gene: TRBD2; V gene: TRBV7-6; J gene: TRBJ2-3; CDR3 length: 18; CDR3 protein: CASSLAPGGFSSTDTQYF; CDR3 DNA: TGTGCCAGCAGCTTAGCGCCGGGGGGGTTTTCTAGCACAGATACGCAGTATTTT
clone size: NA; D gene: TRBD1; V gene: TRBV19; J gene: TRBJ1-4; CDR3 length: 14; CDR3 protein: CASSIWTGDEKLFF; CDR3 DNA: TGTGCCAGTAGTATCTGGACAGGCGATGAAAAACTGTTTTTT
clone size: NA; D gene: TRBD2; V gene: TRBV2; J gene: TRBJ2-7; CDR3 length: 13; CDR3 protein: CASSSGRINEQYF; CDR3 DNA: TGTGCCAGCAGCAGCGGGAGGATCAACGAGCAGTACTTC
clone size: NA; D gene: TRBD1; V gene: TRBV19; J gene: TRBJ2-7; CDR3 length: 14; CDR3 protein: CASRAGTGSYEQYF; CDR3 DNA: TGTGCCAGTAGGGCCGGGACAGGATCCTACGAGCAGTACTTC
clone size: NA; D gene: TRBD2; V gene: TRBV29-1; J gene: TRBJ2-5; CDR3 length: 15; CDR3 protein: CSASSTSGRVETQYF; CDR3 DNA: TGCAGCGCCTCCTCGACTAGCGGGAGGGTAGAGACCCAGTACTTC
clone size: NA; D gene: NA; V gene: TRBV27; J gene: TRBJ2-5; CDR3 length: 13; CDR3 protein: CASSYSRVKTQYF; CDR3 DNA: TGTGCCAGCAGCTACTCCAGGGTAAAGACCCAGTACTTC
clone size: NA; D gene: TRBD1; V gene: TRBV6-4; J gene: TRBJ1-1; CDR3 length: 13; CDR3 protein: CASGEQGGTEAFF; CDR3 DNA: TGTGCCAGTGGAGAACAGGGGGGGACTGAAGCTTTCTTT
clone size: NA; D gene: NA; V gene: TRBV6-5; J gene: TRBJ1-2; CDR3 length: 14; CDR3 protein: CAARGGEIGYGYTF; CDR3 DNA: TGTGCCGCCCGGGGGGGGGAAATAGGCTATGGCTACACCTTC
clone size: NA; D gene: NA; V gene: TRBV28; J gene: TRBJ2-7; CDR3 length: 14; CDR3 protein: CASSVTGTLYEQYF; CDR3 DNA: TGTGCCAGCAGTGTCACCGGGACACTCTACGAGCAGTACTTC
clone size: NA; D gene: NA; V gene: TRBV28; J gene: TRBJ1-5; CDR3 length: 17; CDR3 protein: CASSLLGGPRDNQPQHF; CDR3 DNA: TGTGCCAGCAGTTTATTAGGAGGTCCTAGGGACAATCAGCCCCAGCATTTT
clone size: NA; D gene: NA; V gene: TRBV5-4; J gene: TRBJ2-7; CDR3 length: 15; CDR3 protein: CASSQDASPSYEQYF; CDR3 DNA: TGTGCCAGCAGCCAAGACGCCAGCCCTAGCTACGAGCAGTACTTC
clone size: once; D gene: NA; V gene: TRBV6-5; J gene: TRBJ2-2; CDR3 length: 15; CDR3 protein: CASSWEQGMTGELFF; CDR3 DNA: TGTGCCAGCAGTTGGGAGCAGGGGATGACCGGGGAGCTGTTTTTT
clone size: NA; D gene: NA; V gene: TRBV5-1; J gene: TRBJ1-1; CDR3 length: 13; CDR3 protein: CASSDMGATEAFF; CDR3 DNA: TGCGCCAGCAGCGACATGGGGGCGACTGAAGCTTTCTTT
clone size: NA; D gene: NA; V gene: TRBV5-6; J gene: TRBJ1-2; CDR3 length: 16; CDR3 protein: CASSAEQEPQFYGYTF; CDR3 DNA: TGTGCCAGCAGCGCAGAACAGGAACCTCAGTTCTATGGCTACACCTTC
clone size: NA; D gene: TRBD2; V gene: TRBV11-2; J gene: TRBJ2-7; CDR3 length: 15; CDR3 protein: CASSLIAGGLGEQYF; CDR3 DNA: TGTGCCAGCAGCTTAATAGCGGGAGGGCTGGGAGAGCAGTACTTC
clone size: NA; D gene: NA; V gene: TRBV28; J gene: TRBJ1-5; CDR3 length: 12; CDR3 protein: CASKRDNQPQHF; CDR3 DNA: TGTGCCAGCAAGAGGGACAATCAGCCCCAGCATTTT